Reported below is one T cell receptor beta chain. Its antigen is undetermined. Naive CD8 T cells were sorted, and the gate applied was CD8+CD4-CCR7+CD45RA+. Each CDR3 protein is one row after TCRdb ran MiXCR on the PCR reads. Of around 460,000 distinct CDR3 sequences in the sample, approximately 25% were seen once. CDR3 length equals 15 residues. The ends were cut back, 11 bases at V and 0 bases at J, with 17 bases in the middle. The data stem from a study of molecular identifiers for immune sequencing clone quantification. Study-wide points: Spiked Jurkat TCR RNA equivalent to one cell was reportedly detectable in 800,000 to 1,000,000 naive cells.

Sequenced: naive CD8+ T cells from blood, with Jurkat cell RNA spiked in. This sample's subset: FACS-sorted CD8+CD4-CCR7+CD45RA+ naive T cells. The chain employs TRBV12-3 or TRBV12-4 and TRBJ2-1; tentatively, D is TRBD2 (7 bases). The source of this sequence is a human donor in good health. Some libraries in this study had Jurkat cell RNA spiked in. The CDR3 spells CARTGGGASYNEQFF. The CDR3 nucleotides read TGTGCCCGCACTGGGGGGGGGGCCTCCTACAATGAGCAGTTCTTC.